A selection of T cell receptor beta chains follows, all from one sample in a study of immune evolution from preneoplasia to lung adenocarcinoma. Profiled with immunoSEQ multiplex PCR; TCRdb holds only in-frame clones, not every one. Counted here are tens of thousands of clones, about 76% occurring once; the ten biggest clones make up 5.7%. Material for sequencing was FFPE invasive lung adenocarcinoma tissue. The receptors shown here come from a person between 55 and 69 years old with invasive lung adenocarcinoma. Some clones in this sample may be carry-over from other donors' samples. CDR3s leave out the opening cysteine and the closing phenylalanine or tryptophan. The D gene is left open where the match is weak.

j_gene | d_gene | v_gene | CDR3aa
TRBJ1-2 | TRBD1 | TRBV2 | ASRDRVGYT
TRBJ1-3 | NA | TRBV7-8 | ASSLERRQGGNTIY
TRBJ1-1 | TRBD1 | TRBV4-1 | ASSRRTGQSMNTEAF
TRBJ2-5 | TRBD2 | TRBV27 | ASVRLAPTGRLAGAGPETQY
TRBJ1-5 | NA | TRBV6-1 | ASLRGPGQPQH
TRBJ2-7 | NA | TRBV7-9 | ASSLGFQGY
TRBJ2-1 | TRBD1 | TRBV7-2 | ASSRGQGEDTF
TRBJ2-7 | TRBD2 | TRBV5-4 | ASSLTGGGDYEQY
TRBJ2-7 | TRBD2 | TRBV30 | AWSHWLTSGSDEQY
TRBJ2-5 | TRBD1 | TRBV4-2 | ASSQDYRGQGAGETQY
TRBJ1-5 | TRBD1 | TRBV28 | ASRRTGTGFLQPQH
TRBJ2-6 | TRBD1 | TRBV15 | ATSRTQGAGANVLT
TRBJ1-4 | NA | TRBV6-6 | ASSYGGGSEKLF
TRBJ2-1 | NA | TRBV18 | ASRDYGYNEQF
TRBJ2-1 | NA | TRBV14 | ASSQMSSYNEQF
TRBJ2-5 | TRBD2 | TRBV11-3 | ASSYGLAGVQETQY
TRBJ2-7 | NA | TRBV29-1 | SVAPEGLSHEQY
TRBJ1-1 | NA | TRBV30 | AWSVGLYTEAF
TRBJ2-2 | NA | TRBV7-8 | ASSLWQGRGELF
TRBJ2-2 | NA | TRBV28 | ASTSENTGELF
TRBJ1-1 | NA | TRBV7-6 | ASSSRSNTEAF
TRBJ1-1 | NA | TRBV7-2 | ASSLLQGRGAF
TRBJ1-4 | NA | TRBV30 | AWTGNNEKLF
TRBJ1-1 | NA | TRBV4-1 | ASSVPGVGTEAF
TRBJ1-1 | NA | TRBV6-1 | ASHRSRSFNTEAF